This is a list of T cell receptor beta chains from one sample in a study of shared clonotypes between healthy human individuals. Method: immunoSEQ multiplex PCR; TCRdb's copy keeps in-frame clones and lacks some. The repertoire includes a few million clones, approximately 90% of them detected once, and about 0.36% sits in the top ten. Input material: naive CD4+ T cells from PBMCs. The receptor set was obtained from a man between 18 and 29 years old in good health. Some clones in this sample may be carry-over from other donors' samples. Each CDR3 is given with its conserved first and last residue. A D gene is named only where the DNA matches it firmly. The size entry is marked missing in some rows and otherwise reads once, few, many or a size class.

. TRBJ2-7 TRBV25-1 TRBD2 TGTGCCAGCAGTAAGCTAGCGGGAGGTTACGAGCAGTACTTC CASSKLAGGYEQYF
few TRBJ1-1 TRBV5-4 . TGTGCCAGCAGGGCAGAGAGGTGGAGAGGTACTGAAGCTTTCTTT CASRAERWRGTEAFF
. TRBJ1-3 TRBV5-1 . TGCGCCAGCAGCCTTGGAGCGGGATCAAGAACTGGAAACACCATATATTTT CASSLGAGSRTGNTIYF
. TRBJ2-1 TRBV6-7 . TGTGCCAGCAGTTACTCGAAGCATTACAATGAGCAGTTCTTC CASSYSKHYNEQFF
. TRBJ2-5 TRBV18 TRBD2 TGTGCCAGCTCACCGACGTCCGGGAGGGAAGAGACCCAGTACTTC CASSPTSGREETQYF
. TRBJ2-1 TRBV11-3 . TGTGCCAGCAGCCCCAGGGAGCGCGGAGGGCATGAGCAGTTCTTC CASSPRERGGHEQFF
. TRBJ2-3 TRBV28 . TGTGCCAGCAACCGTCGCACGTTGGGGTTATATACGCAGTATTTT CASNRRTLGLYTQYF
. TRBJ1-1 TRBV30 . TGTGCCTGGAGCAATGGTCGGGGACGAGAAGCTTTCTTT CAWSNGRGREAFF
. TRBJ2-7 TRBV5-7 . TGTGCCAGCAGCTTGGCTCATTCGACAGCAACCTACGAGCAGTACTTC CASSLAHSTATYEQYF
. TRBJ2-5 TRBV5-1 TRBD1 TGCGCCAGCAGCTCCGGGACAGCGAAAGAGACCCAGTACTTC CASSSGTAKETQYF
once TRBJ2-1 TRBV28 . TGTGCCAGCAGTTTGATTCGGGGCCATGAGCAGTTCTTC CASSLIRGHEQFF
. TRBJ2-1 TRBV6-6 TRBD2 TGTGCCAGCACCTTACTAGCGGGATACAATGAGCAGTTCTTC CASTLLAGYNEQFF
. TRBJ1-2 TRBV19 . TGTGCCAGTAGTATAGTCCAGGGCAGCTATGGCTACACCTTC CASSIVQGSYGYTF
. TRBJ1-3 TRBV10-3 . TGTGCCATCAGTGAGTCTCGGGGAGGGCTCGGACTATCTGGAAACACCATATATTTT CAISESRGGLGLSGNTIYF
. TRBJ1-1 TRBV28 . TGTGCCAGCGCAGGGAAAGGTGCTGAAGCTTTCTTT CASAGKGAEAFF
once TRBJ2-1 TRBV4-2 TRBD2 TGTGCCAGCAGCCTACGACTAGCGGGAGCTGATGAGCAGTTCTTC CASSLRLAGADEQFF
. TRBJ1-1 TRBV2 . TGTGCCAGCAACATCAAGGGGGCTGAAGCTTTCTTT CASNIKGAEAFF
. TRBJ2-1 TRBV11-1 . TGTGCCAGCAGCTGGGGAGTGGCGGAGGGGACTGAGCAGTTCTTC CASSWGVAEGTEQFF
. TRBJ2-7 TRBV15 . TGTGCCACCAGCAAACCCGGGGACCCTTCCTACGAGCAGTACTTC CATSKPGDPSYEQYF
. TRBJ2-1 TRBV11-1 . TGTGCCAGCATCCAACAGGGCAAACGTTACAATGAGCAGTTCTTC CASIQQGKRYNEQFF
. TRBJ1-4 TRBV7-9 . TGTGCCAGCAGTTCGAATCGGGGATCGGCAACTAATGAAAAACTGTTTTTT CASSSNRGSATNEKLFF
. TRBJ2-1 TRBV5-6 TRBD1 TGTGCCAGCAGCCAACGGCCGGGACAGGGTCACAATGAGCAGTTCTTC CASSQRPGQGHNEQFF
. TRBJ1-2 TRBV5-1 . TGCGCCAGCAGCTCCACCGGGACATATGGCTACACCTTC CASSSTGTYGYTF
. TRBJ2-5 TRBV5-1 . TGCGCCAGCAGCTTGGGGGTGGCGGGCCACCCAGAGACCCAGTACTTC CASSLGVAGHPETQYF
. TRBJ1-5 TRBV9 . TGTGCCAGCAGCGTAGATGACAATCAGCCCCAGCATTTT CASSVDDNQPQHF
. TRBJ2-7 TRBV7-9 . TGTGCCAGCAGCTTAGGTCGGGCGATGGCGGTACGAGAGCAGTACTTC CASSLGRAMAVREQYF
. TRBJ1-6 TRBV25-1 TRBD1 TGTGCCAGCAGTGAAGAAACAGGGGGCATTTCACCCCTCCACTTT CASSEETGGISPLHF
few TRBJ1-2 TRBV27 . TGTGCCAGCAGTTTAAGCGGACGGGACGGCTACACCTTC CASSLSGRDGYTF
. TRBJ2-7 TRBV7-8 . TGTGCCAGCAGCTCTTACTACGAGCAGTACTTC CASSSYYEQYF
. TRBJ2-5 TRBV27 . TGTGCCAGCAGTCCTCTAGCGTTTCAAGAGACCCAGTACTTC CASSPLAFQETQYF
. TRBJ1-2 TRBV4-3 TRBD1 TGCGCCAGCAGCCAAGAGCCCGGGACAGTCCAAAAGTATGGCTACACCTTC CASSQEPGTVQKYGYTF
. TRBJ2-5 TRBV6-1 TRBD2 TGTGCCAGCAGGATAGCGGGAGTAGAGACCCAGTACTTC CASRIAGVETQYF
. TRBJ2-3 TRBV5-1 . TGCGCCAGCAGCTGGGGATCGGGCACAGATACGCAGTATTTT CASSWGSGTDTQYF
. TRBJ2-5 TRBV5-4 TRBD2 TGTGCCAGCAGCTTGACTAGCGGGAGGGCCATGGAGACCCAGTACTTC CASSLTSGRAMETQYF
. TRBJ1-5 TRBV19 TRBD1 TGTGCCAGTAGTATCCGGACCGGGACAGGGGAGAATTTT CASSIRTGTGENF
. TRBJ2-7 TRBV27 . TGTGCCAGCAGTCCCTACGTGGCCTACGAGCAGTACTTC CASSPYVAYEQYF
. TRBJ2-2 TRBV10-3 . TGTGCCATCAGTGAGTCTCGGGTGGTCTCGAACACCGGGGAGCTGTTTTTT CAISESRVVSNTGELFF
. TRBJ2-7 TRBV11-2 . TGTGCCAGCAGCTCAACCGGGACCGCCACCTACGAGCAGTACTTC CASSSTGTATYEQYF
. TRBJ1-2 TRBV6-1 TRBD1 TGTGCCAGCAGTGTCAGGGGACAGAGCTATGGCTACACCTTC CASSVRGQSYGYTF
. TRBJ2-5 TRBV7-2 . TGTGCCAGCAGCTTATACGCAGGACCTGGGGCCCAGTACTTC CASSLYAGPGAQYF
. TRBJ2-7 TRBV9 . TGTGCCAGCAGCGGAAGCCACCCTGGGGAGCAGTACTTC CASSGSHPGEQYF
once TRBJ1-1 TRBV7-3 TRBD1 TGTGCCAGCAGCTCAACAGGGGGCGCAACGGCTTTCTTT CASSSTGGATAFF
. TRBJ2-7 TRBV7-6 . TGTGCCAGCAGCCCCCTGGGGTCGGGGAGCGTCTACGAGCAGTACTTC CASSPLGSGSVYEQYF
. TRBJ1-2 TRBV28 TRBD1 TGTGCCAGCGGACTCCGAAACTCGGGACAGGGGAGACTCTTGTATGGCTACACCTTC CASGLRNSGQGRLLYGYTF
. TRBJ1-2 TRBV11-2 . TGTGCCAGCAGCCATACTGCAGGGCTTGAGTATGGCTACACCTTC CASSHTAGLEYGYTF
. TRBJ2-3 TRBV7-3 TRBD2 TGTGCCAGCAGCACCTGGACTAGCGGGAGCACAGATACGCAGTATTTT CASSTWTSGSTDTQYF
. TRBJ1-2 TRBV28 TRBD1 TGTGCCAGCAGTTTATCCAGGGGGCGAGGCTATGGCTACACCTTC CASSLSRGRGYGYTF
. TRBJ1-1 TRBV7-3 . TGTGCCAGCAGCTTAACCGGAGGGAACACTGAAGCTTTCTTT CASSLTGGNTEAFF
. TRBJ2-1 TRBV10-3 TRBD2 TGTGCCACCCGAGGAGCGGGAGGTACCGATGAGCAGTTCTTC CATRGAGGTDEQFF
. TRBJ2-1 TRBV19 . TGTGCCAGTAGTGACACCGGGACTCCACGGTATGAGCAGTTCTTC CASSDTGTPRYEQFF
. TRBJ2-6 TRBV18 . TGTGCCAGCTCACCTATACCTTTAGACGTGAGTGGAGGCTCTGGGGCCAACGTCCTGACTTTC CASSPIPLDVSGGSGANVLTF
. TRBJ1-4 TRBV7-9 . TGTGCCAGCAGCTTAAACGGAAACGAAAAACTGTTTTTT CASSLNGNEKLFF
. TRBJ1-2 TRBV7-9 . TGTGCCAGCAGCGGGAGACAGACTAACTATGGCTACACCTTC CASSGRQTNYGYTF
. TRBJ1-2 TRBV7-9 . TGTGCCAGCAGCCGTGGGACGGGAAGCTATGGCTACACCTTC CASSRGTGSYGYTF
. TRBJ1-1 TRBV6-5 TRBD1 TGTGCCAGCAGAAAACAGGGGCGGGACACTGAAGCTTTCTTT CASRKQGRDTEAFF
. TRBJ2-1 TRBV27 TRBD1 TGTGCCAGCAGTATACAGGGGCGCCCCTACAATGAGCAGTTCTTC CASSIQGRPYNEQFF
. TRBJ2-1 TRBV10-3 TRBD2 TGTGCCATCAGTGATCATAGCGGGAGCGAAAATGAGCAGTTCTTC CAISDHSGSENEQFF
. TRBJ2-1 TRBV11-3 TRBD2 TGTGCCAGCAGCTTAGGAAGAGGACTAGCGTCGAAGCAGTTCTTC CASSLGRGLASKQFF